This T cell receptor beta chain originates from a study of blood T cells in healthy people across ages. Findings of the study overall: Fewer expanded clones and more diversity marked long-lived versus aged donors. With donor CMV status unknown, expanded clonotype changes were possibly confounded.

Worth noting for this clonotype: What it recognizes is unknown.

A sample-barcoded 5' primer and a J-beta primer mix were used in a second PCR of roughly 7 to 11 cycles. Sequencing yielded, for each sample, at least 2.5 million paired-end reads carrying CDR3. Each CDR3 protein is one row after TCRdb ran MiXCR on the 5' RACE reads. Altogether around 1,100,000 distinct CDR3 sequences are present, roughly two fifths being singletons, with the ten largest covering under 15%. V shed 1 base, J shed 6 bases, and the junction held 3 bases outside the gene matches. The CDR3 loop spans 15 amino acids. Germline loops: CDR1 SGHRS, CDR2 YFSETQ. This sequence originates from a man aged 18 to 35 in good health. This chain connects TRBV5-1 to TRBJ1-6, with 8 bases identical to TRBD1. The specimen was blood. The CDR3, as DNA: TGCGCCAGCAGCTTGTATGGACAGGGTAATTCACCCCTCCACTTT. This gives the protein CASSLYGQGNSPLHF.